Listed below are T cell receptor beta chains from one sample, sequenced in a study of shared clonotypes between healthy human individuals. The repertoire was sequenced with immunoSEQ multiplex PCR; TCRdb's copy has only in-frame clones and lacks some. The sample lists more than 2,000,000 clones, just over 90% occurring once. The sample consisted of naive CD4+ T cells from PBMCs. These receptors were collected from a man aged 18 to 30 in good health. Some clones in this sample may be carry-over from other donors' samples. The CDR3 runs from the conserved cysteine through the conserved F or W.

V	CDR3
TRBV27	CASSSGTFLRSEQYF
TRBV5-1	CASSFNLQTYEQYF
TRBV5-4	CASSLGGDEQFF
TRBV11-3	CASSLNGFTEAFF
TRBV30	CAWSVTGAGNGNTIYF
TRBV6-1	CASSAPRSGRRNEQFF
TRBV27	CASSFQAGGRSTEAFF
TRBV7-8	CASSLRSDTEAFF
TRBV4-2	CASSEQRTYGYTF
TRBV9	CASSATGKTNYGYTF
TRBV6-6	CASSYPGDFYEQYF
TRBV11-1	CASSPGWLGVSGTEAFF